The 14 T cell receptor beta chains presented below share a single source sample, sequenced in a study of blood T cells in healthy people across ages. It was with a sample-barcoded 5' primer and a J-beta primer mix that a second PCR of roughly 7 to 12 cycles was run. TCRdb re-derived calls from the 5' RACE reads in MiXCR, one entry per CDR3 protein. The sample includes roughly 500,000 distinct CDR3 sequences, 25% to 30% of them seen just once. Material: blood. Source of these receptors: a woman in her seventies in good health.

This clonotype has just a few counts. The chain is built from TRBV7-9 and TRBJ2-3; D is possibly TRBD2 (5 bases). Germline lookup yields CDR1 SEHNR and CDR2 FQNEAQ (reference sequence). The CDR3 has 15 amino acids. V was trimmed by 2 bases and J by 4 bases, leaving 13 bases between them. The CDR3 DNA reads TGTGCCAGCAGCTTATTCGGGGTGGTAGCAGATACGCAGTATTTT. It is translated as CASSLFGVVADTQYF. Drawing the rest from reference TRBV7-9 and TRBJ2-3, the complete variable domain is DTGVSQNPRHKITKRGQNVTFRCDPISEHNRLYWYRQTLGQGPEFLTYFQNEAQLEKSRLLSDRFSAERPKGSFSTLEIQRTEQGDSAMYLCASSLFGVVADTQYFGPGTRLTVL.

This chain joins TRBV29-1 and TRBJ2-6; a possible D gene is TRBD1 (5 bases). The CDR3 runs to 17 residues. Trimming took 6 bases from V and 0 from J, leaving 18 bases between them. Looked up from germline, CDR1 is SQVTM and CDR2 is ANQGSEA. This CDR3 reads CSVKEDMPSSGANVLTF. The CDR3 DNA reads TGCAGCGTAAAAGAGGACATGCCGAGCTCTGGGGCCAACGTCCTGACTTTC.

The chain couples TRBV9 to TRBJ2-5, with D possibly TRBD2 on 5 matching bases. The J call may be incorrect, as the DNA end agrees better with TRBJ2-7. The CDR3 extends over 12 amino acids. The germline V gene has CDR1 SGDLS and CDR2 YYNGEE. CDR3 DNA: TGTGCCAGCAGCCCCTCCGGGAACGAGCAGTACTTC. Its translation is CASSPSGNEQYF.

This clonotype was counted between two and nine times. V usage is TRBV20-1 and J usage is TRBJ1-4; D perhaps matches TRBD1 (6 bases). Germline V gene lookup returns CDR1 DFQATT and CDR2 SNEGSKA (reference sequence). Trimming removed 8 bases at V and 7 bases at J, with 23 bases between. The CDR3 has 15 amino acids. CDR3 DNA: TGCAGTTCACAGCGGACCGGGACATCGACTGAAAAACTGTTTTTT. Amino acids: CSSQRTGTSTEKLFF.

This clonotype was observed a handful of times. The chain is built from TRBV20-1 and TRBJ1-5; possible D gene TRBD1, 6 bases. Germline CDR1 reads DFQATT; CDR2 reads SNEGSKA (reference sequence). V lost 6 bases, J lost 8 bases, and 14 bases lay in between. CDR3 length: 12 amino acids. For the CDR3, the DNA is TGCAGTGCCGTAGGGGGGGAAGAGCCCCAGCATTTT. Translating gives CSAVGGEEPQHF.

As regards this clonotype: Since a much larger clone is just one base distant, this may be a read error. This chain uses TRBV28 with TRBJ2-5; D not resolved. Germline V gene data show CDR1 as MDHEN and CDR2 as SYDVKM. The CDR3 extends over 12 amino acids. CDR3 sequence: CASSPSYETRYF. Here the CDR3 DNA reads TGTGCCAGCAGCCCCTCGTACGAGACCCGGTACTTC.

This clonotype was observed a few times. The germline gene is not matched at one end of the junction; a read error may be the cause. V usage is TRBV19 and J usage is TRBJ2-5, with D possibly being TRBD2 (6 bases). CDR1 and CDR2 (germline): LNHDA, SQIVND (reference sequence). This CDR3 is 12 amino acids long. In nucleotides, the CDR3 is TGTGCCAGTAACCATTCGGGAGAGACCCAGCACTTC. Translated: CASNHSGETQHF.

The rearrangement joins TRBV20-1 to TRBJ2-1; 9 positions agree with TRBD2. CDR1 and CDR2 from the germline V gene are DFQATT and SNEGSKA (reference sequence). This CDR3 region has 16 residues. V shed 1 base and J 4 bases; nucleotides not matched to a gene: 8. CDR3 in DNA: TGCAGTGCTAGAGTTAGGGTGCGGGGGGGGTACAATGAGCAGTTCTTC. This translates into CSARVRVRGGYNEQFF.

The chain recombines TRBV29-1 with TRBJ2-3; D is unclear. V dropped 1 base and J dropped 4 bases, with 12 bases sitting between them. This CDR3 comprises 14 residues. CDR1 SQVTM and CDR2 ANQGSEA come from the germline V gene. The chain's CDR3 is CSVEGQFSPDTQYF. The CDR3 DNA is TGCAGCGTTGAAGGGCAGTTTTCCCCAGATACGCAGTATTTT.

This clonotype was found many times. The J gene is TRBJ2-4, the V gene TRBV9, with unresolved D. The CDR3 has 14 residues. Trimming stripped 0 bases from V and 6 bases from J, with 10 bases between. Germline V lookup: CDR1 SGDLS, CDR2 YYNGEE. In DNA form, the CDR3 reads TGTGCCAGCAGCGTAGAGGAGACTGGAAACATTCAGTACTTC. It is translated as CASSVEETGNIQYF.

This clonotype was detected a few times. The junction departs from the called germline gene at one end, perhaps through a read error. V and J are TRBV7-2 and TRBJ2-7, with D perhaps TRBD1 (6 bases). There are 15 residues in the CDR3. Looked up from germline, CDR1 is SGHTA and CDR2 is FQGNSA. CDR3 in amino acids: CASSYREEGSYAQYF. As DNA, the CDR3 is TGTGCCAGCAGCTACAGGGAAGAGGGCTCTTACGCGCAGTACTTC.

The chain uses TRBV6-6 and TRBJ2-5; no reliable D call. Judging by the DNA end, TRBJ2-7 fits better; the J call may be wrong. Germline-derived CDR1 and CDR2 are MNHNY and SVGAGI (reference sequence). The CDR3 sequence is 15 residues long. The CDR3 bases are TGTGCCAGCAGTATTATTTCCCAACCTCCCTACGAGCAGTACTTC. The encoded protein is CASSIISQPPYEQYF.

CDR3 protein: CASSLSMDRGLGYTF. The CDR3 DNA reads as TGTGCCAGCAGTTTATCGATGGACAGGGGGCTTGGCTACACCTTC. The chain combines TRBV27 with TRBJ1-2; 11 nucleotides line up with TRBD1. Germline CDR1 is MNHEY and CDR2 is SMNVEV (reference sequence). There are 15 residues in the CDR3. The J segment lost 7 bases and the V segment lost 0 bases, leaving 4 bases of the junction unmatched.

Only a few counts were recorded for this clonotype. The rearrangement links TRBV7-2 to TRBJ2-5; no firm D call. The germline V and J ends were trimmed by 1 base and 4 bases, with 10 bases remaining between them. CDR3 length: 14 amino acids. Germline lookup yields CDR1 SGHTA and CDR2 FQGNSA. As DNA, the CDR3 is TGTGCCAGCAGCTTAGGACGGTGGGGAGAGACCCAGTACTTC. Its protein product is CASSLGRWGETQYF.